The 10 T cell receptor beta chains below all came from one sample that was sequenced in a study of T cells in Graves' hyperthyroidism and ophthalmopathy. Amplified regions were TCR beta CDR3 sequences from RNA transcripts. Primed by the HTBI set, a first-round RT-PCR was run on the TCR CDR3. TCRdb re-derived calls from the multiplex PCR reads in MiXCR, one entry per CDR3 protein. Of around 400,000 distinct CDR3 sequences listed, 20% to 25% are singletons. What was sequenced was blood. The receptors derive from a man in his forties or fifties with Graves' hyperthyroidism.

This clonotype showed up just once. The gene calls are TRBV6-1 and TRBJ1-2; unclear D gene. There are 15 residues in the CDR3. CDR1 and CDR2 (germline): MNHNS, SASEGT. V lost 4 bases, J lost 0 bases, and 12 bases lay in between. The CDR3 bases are TGTGCCAGCAGTGGAGAGATAGGAGCTAACTATGGCTACACCTTC. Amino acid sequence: CASSGEIGANYGYTF.

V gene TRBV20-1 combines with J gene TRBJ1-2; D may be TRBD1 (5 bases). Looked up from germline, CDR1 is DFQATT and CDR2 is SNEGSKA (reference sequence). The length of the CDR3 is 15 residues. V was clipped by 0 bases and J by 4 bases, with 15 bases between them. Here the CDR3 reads CSARDGGLTPYGYTF. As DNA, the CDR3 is TGCAGTGCTAGAGATGGGGGTCTAACCCCCTATGGCTACACCTTC.

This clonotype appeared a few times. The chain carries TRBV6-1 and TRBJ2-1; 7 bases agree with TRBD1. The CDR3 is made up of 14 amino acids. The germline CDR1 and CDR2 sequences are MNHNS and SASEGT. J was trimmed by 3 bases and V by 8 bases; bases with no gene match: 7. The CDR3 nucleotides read TGTGCCAGCCAGACAGGGACAAGCTACAATGAGCAGTTCTTC. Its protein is CASQTGTSYNEQFF.

As DNA, the CDR3 is TGCAGCGTACCGTTGGACACCCAGTACTTC. Protein sequence: CSVPLDTQYF. V is TRBV29-1 and J is TRBJ2-5; D unresolved. CDR1 and CDR2 (germline): SQVTM, ANQGSEA. This CDR3 has 10 residues. Trimming pared 6 bases from V and 8 bases from J, leaving 10 bases between.

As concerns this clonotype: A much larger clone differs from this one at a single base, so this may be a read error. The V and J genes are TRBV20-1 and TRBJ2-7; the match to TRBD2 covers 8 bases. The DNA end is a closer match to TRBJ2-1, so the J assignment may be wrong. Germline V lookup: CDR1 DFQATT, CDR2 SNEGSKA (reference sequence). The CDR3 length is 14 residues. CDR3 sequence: CSAVPVLADYEQFF. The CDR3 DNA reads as TGCAGTGCAGTACCAGTACTAGCGGACTACGAGCAGTTCTTC.

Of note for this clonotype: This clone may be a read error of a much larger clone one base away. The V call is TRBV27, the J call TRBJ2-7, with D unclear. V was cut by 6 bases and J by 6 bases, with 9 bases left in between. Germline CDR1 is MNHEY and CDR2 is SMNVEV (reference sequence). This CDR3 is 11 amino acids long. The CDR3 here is CASRRCSEQYF. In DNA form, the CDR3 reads TGTGCCAGCAGGAGGTGCAGCGAGCAGTACTTC.

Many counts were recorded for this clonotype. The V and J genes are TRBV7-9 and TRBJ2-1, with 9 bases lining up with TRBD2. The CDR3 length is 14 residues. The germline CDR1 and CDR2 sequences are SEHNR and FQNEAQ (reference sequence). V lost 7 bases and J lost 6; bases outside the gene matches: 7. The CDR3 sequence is CASIPAGGSNEQFF. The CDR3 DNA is TGTGCCAGCATACCCGCGGGAGGGAGCAATGAGCAGTTCTTC.

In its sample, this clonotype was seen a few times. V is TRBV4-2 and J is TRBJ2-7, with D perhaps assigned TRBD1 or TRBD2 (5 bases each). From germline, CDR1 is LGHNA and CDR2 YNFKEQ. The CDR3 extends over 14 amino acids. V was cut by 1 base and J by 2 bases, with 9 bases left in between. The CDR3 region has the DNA TGTGCCAGCAGCCAAGTTCAGGGAGCCTACGAGCAGTACTTC. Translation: CASSQVQGAYEQYF.

The CDR3 coding sequence is TGTGCCAGTAGTATAGGACATCCGGGAACTGAAGCTTTCTTT. It yields the protein CASSIGHPGTEAFF. The chain joins TRBV19 to TRBJ1-1, with unresolved D. The CDR3 totals 14 residues. Germline V gene lookup returns CDR1 LNHDA and CDR2 SQIVND (reference sequence). The V end lost 1 base, the J end lost 5 bases, and 11 bases lay between the germline ends.

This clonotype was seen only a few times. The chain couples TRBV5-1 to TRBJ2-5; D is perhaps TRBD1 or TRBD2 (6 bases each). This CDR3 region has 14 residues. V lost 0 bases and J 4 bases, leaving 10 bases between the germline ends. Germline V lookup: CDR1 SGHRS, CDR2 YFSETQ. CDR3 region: CASSLGGASETQYF. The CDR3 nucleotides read TGCGCCAGCAGCTTGGGGGGGGCATCAGAGACCCAGTACTTC.